Each of the 28 T cell receptor beta chains below was sequenced from the same sample in a study of cytomegalovirus exposure and HLA in healthy donors (dated by TCRdb to about 2017). The library was produced with the immunoSEQ multiplex PCR assay. For the multiplex PCR, a mixture combining 60 forward primers for TCR Vbeta segments and 13 reverse primers for TCR Jbeta segments was used. What TCRdb holds here is the immuneACCESS table cut down to in-frame rearrangements. Part of the clones is not present; checked against another copy, under half of the missing clones reflect an unresolved V gene, and the others are unexplained. The sample table lists roughly 130,000 clones, over 60% of them with a count of one. The top ten clonotypes cover roughly 1.3% of the sample. Material: PBMCs. Receptor source: a male donor in good health and CMV-seropositive.

This clone was detected a few times. The chain joins TRBV5-4 to TRBJ2-3; maybe TRBD1 (6 bases). Germline values: CDR1 SGHNT, CDR2 YYREEE (reference sequence). The CDR3 length is 18 residues. Between the trimmed V and J ends, which lost 1 base and 0 bases, there was a span of 18 bases. Written as DNA, the CDR3 is TGTGCCAGCAGCTTGCCTCAGTGGGGGACACTTAGCACAGATACGCAGTATTTT. It specifies CASSLPQWGTLSTDTQYF.

The V call is TRBV4-1, the J call TRBJ2-5, with D possibly matching TRBD1 (6 bases). The J call could be wrong; TRBJ2-7 is a better fit for the DNA end. This CDR3 is 14 amino acids long. Germline CDR1 reads MGHRA; CDR2 reads YSYEKL. CDR3 sequence reads: CASSQDPGADEQYF. The CDR3 nucleotides are TGCGCCAGCAGCCAAGATCCAGGGGCCGACGAGCAGTACTTC.

This clone was seen a few times. CDR3 DNA sequence: TGTGCCAGTAGTTCAGGCCCCTACGAGCAGTACTTC. Protein: CASSSGPYEQYF. The chain carries TRBV19 and TRBJ2-7; D is uncertain. This CDR3 comprises 12 residues. Deletions cut 5 bases from V and 2 bases from J, with 7 bases between. Germline loops: CDR1 LNHDA, CDR2 SQIVND (reference sequence).

The CDR3 region is CASSVIAGLPYEQYF. For the CDR3, the DNA is TGTGCCAGCAGCGTTATAGCGGGGTTACCCTACGAGCAGTACTTC. This chain uses TRBV7-3 with TRBJ2-7, with 8 positions matching TRBD2. V was clipped by 5 bases and J by 2 bases; unmatched bases: 8. The CDR3 has 15 amino acids. Germline assignment: CDR1 SGHTA and CDR2 FQGTGA.

The J gene is TRBJ2-3, the V gene TRBV28; 7 bases are shared with TRBD1. V lost 1 base, J lost 1 base, and 8 bases stayed unmatched. Germline V gene lookup returns CDR1 MDHEN and CDR2 SYDVKM. The CDR3 length is 17 residues. The CDR3 is CASSLYHRGRGTDTQYF. For the CDR3, the DNA is TGTGCCAGCAGTTTATACCACAGGGGTAGGGGCACAGATACGCAGTATTTT. The whole variable domain, remainder taken from reference TRBV28 and TRBJ2-3, is DVKVTQSSRYLVKRTGEKVFLECVQDMDHENMFWYRQDPGLGLRLIYFSYDVKMKEKGDIPEGYSVSREKKERFSLILESASTNQTSMYLCASSLYHRGRGTDTQYFGPGTRLTVL.

This rearrangement joins TRBV30 to TRBJ2-6; D ambiguous. This CDR3 region has 15 residues. CDR1 is GTSNPN, CDR2 SVGIG, per germline (reference sequence). V lost 0 bases, J lost 2 bases, and 8 bases lay in between. CDR3 loop: CAWSVLGAGANVLTF. CDR3 nucleotide sequence: TGTGCCTGGAGTGTACTTGGTGCTGGGGCCAACGTCCTGACTTTC.

The chain has TRBV5-1 and TRBJ1-1, with 9 bases fitting TRBD1. The CDR3 consists of 16 residues. The ends lost 3 bases at V and 10 bases at J; junction bases unmatched: 16. The germline V gene has CDR1 SGHRS and CDR2 YFSETQ. CDR3: CASSYGTGYSLGVAFF. The CDR3 nucleotides read TGCGCCAGCAGCTACGGGACAGGGTACTCTCTGGGCGTAGCTTTCTTT.

V and J are TRBV7-9 and TRBJ2-7; 7 bases line up with TRBD2. V trimming: 5 bases; J trimming: 2 bases; junction bases outside the gene matches: 9. CDR1 and CDR2 from the germline V gene are SEHNR and FQNEAQ (reference sequence). The CDR3 is made up of 15 amino acids. The CDR3 spells CASSPRAGDPYEQYF. CDR3 bases: TGTGCCAGCAGCCCCCGGGCGGGGGATCCCTACGAGCAGTACTTC.

This clone was detected only once. The chain uses TRBV19 and TRBJ2-7, with D possibly matching TRBD2 (6 bases). Trimming took 5 bases from V and 4 from J, leaving 9 bases between them. The CDR3 sequence is 12 residues long. Germline CDR1 and CDR2: LNHDA and SQIVND (reference sequence). The CDR3 loop reads CASSPGLYEQYF. The CDR3 nucleotides read TGTGCCAGTAGTCCGGGACTTTACGAGCAGTACTTC.

This clone has more than one count but fewer than ten. The V and J genes are TRBV2 and TRBJ1-6, with no clear D. The CDR3 extends over 12 amino acids. Trimming removed 6 bases at V and 7 bases at J, with 7 bases between. CDR1 and CDR2 (germline): SNHLY, FYNNEI. In nucleotides, the CDR3 is TGTGCCAGCAGGGCGACAAATTCACCCCTCCACTTT. It yields the protein CASRATNSPLHF.

The chain carries TRBV7-2 and TRBJ1-2, with 7 bases lining up with TRBD1. Germline lookup yields CDR1 SGHTA and CDR2 FQGNSA. The junction had 8 bases not matched to a gene; V was cut back by 5 bases and J by 2 bases. The CDR3 runs 15 residues. CDR3 sequence (DNA): TGTGCCAGCAGCATCGCGGGACAGCGGAACTATGGCTACACCTTC. It yields the protein CASSIAGQRNYGYTF.

The chain couples TRBV5-6 to TRBJ1-5; 7 bases map to TRBD1. Per germline, CDR1 SGHDT and CDR2 YYEEEE. V shed 0 bases and J 6 bases; nucleotides not matched to a gene: 9. CDR3 length: 16 amino acids. The CDR3 nucleotides are TGTGCCAGCAGCTTGGCCGGACAGGCCCTAGTTCAGCCCCAGCATTTT. Translation: CASSLAGQALVQPQHF.

This rearrangement joins TRBV28 to TRBJ1-5; tentatively, D is TRBD1 (6 bases). CDR3 length: 13 amino acids. The germline V gene has CDR1 MDHEN and CDR2 SYDVKM. The V gene lost 9 bases and the J gene lost 4 bases, with 13 bases spanning the gap. The CDR3 loop reads CASEKQGNQPQHF. CDR3 bases: TGTGCCAGTGAGAAACAGGGAAATCAGCCCCAGCATTTT.

The chain is built from TRBV4-1 and TRBJ2-1, with 10 bases aligning to TRBD2. V lost 5 bases and J lost 3; bases outside the gene matches: 4. The CDR3 has 15 residues. The germline V gene encodes CDR1 MGHRA and CDR2 YSYEKL. In DNA form, the CDR3 reads TGCGCCAGCAGCTTGGGACTAGCGATCTACAATGAGCAGTTCTTC. Translation gives CASSLGLAIYNEQFF.

The chain is built from TRBV6-5 and TRBJ1-2; no clear D. CDR3 length: 14 residues. V lost 5 bases, J lost 6 bases, and 16 bases lay in between. Germline CDR1 MNHEY, CDR2 SVGAGI. Here the CDR3 DNA reads TGTGCCAGCAGTCCAGAAACACAAAATCATGGCTACACCTTC. Translated: CASSPETQNHGYTF.

This clone was detected only a few times. A junction end diverges from the germline sequence, so it may reflect a read error. The J gene is TRBJ2-7, the V gene TRBV7-9, with 7 bases identical to TRBD2. This CDR3 comprises 14 residues. The germline gives CDR1 SEHNR, CDR2 FQNEAQ (reference sequence). The CDR3 loop reads CSSSSVAGWDEQYF. The CDR3 DNA sequence: TGTTCCAGCAGCTCGGTAGCGGGTTGGGACGAGCAGTACTTC.

This clone occurred a few times. The chain recombines TRBV4-1 with TRBJ2-3, with TRBD2 matching 9 bases. Trimming cost V 1 base and J 6 bases; bases outside gene matches: 11. Germline V gives CDR1 MGHRA, CDR2 YSYEKL. This CDR3 has 17 amino acids. The CDR3 is CASSQVLAESGGDTQYF. The CDR3 DNA is TGCGCCAGCAGCCAAGTCCTAGCTGAAAGCGGGGGGGATACGCAGTATTTT.

The genes are TRBV18 and TRBJ1-1; maybe TRBD1 (6 bases). Germline loops: CDR1 KGHSH, CDR2 LQKENI. The CDR3 covers 15 residues. With 5 bases removed from V and 4 bases from J, the gap between germline ends came to 17 bases. The CDR3 sequence is CASSLSTGSGTEAFF. CDR3 DNA sequence: TGTGCCAGCTCATTGTCGACAGGTTCAGGCACTGAAGCTTTCTTT.

This clone was found a few times. This rearrangement joins TRBV7-3 to TRBJ1-1, with a possible D match to TRBD1 (5 bases). Trimming stripped 4 bases from V and 1 base from J, with 7 bases between. The CDR3 is 13 amino acids. Germline CDR1 SGHTA, CDR2 FQGTGA. The CDR3 reads CASSYGQNTEAFF. CDR3 nucleotide sequence: TGTGCCAGCAGCTACGGACAGAACACTGAAGCTTTCTTT.

V is TRBV5-1 and J is TRBJ2-1; 11 nucleotides align to TRBD1. Trimming cost V 0 bases and J 7 bases; bases outside gene matches: 9. CDR1 and CDR2 from the germline V gene are SGHRS and YFSETQ. The CDR3 is 17 residues long. In DNA form, the CDR3 reads TGCGCCAGCAGCTTGGCCGGGATGGGACAGGGGGAGAATGAGCAGTTCTTC. Translating it yields CASSLAGMGQGENEQFF.

In this sample, this clone turned up once. The rearrangement joins TRBV6-4 to TRBJ2-1; a weak D match, TRBD2 (5 bases). V shed 0 bases and J shed 0 bases, with 6 bases lying between them. CDR1 is MRHNA and CDR2 is SNTAGT in the germline V gene. This CDR3 is built from 15 residues. The CDR3 bases are TGTGCCAGCAGTGACTCAGGGAGCTCCTACAATGAGCAGTTCTTC. Translation gives CASSDSGSSYNEQFF.

The chain's CDR3 is CASSLRAGGHGETQYF. In nucleotides, the CDR3 is TGTGCCAGCAGCTTACGCGCGGGAGGGCATGGAGAGACCCAGTACTTC. The V and J genes are TRBV11-3 and TRBJ2-5, with 9 bases aligning to TRBD2. Trimming cost V 2 bases and J 4 bases; bases outside gene matches: 8. Germline CDR1 SGHNT, CDR2 YENEEA. The CDR3 is 16 amino acids.

CDR3: CASSVTGEVELFF. The CDR3 DNA is TGTGCCAGCAGTGTTACAGGGGAAGTGGAACTGTTTTTT. The chain has TRBV2 and TRBJ1-4; 7 bases match TRBD1. The CDR3 contains 13 residues. Germline-derived CDR1 and CDR2 are SNHLY and FYNNEI. V dropped 4 bases and J dropped 12; count of bases not matched to a gene: 8.

J is TRBJ2-5 and V is TRBV7-9, with 8 bases matching TRBD2. V lost 5 bases and J lost 1; bases outside the gene matches: 6. The CDR3 is made up of 15 amino acids. Germline lookup yields CDR1 SEHNR and CDR2 FQNEAQ (reference sequence). CDR3 nucleotides: TGTGCCAGCAGCAGGGGGGCGGGGGGCCAAGAGACCCAGTACTTC. Amino acids: CASSRGAGGQETQYF. Based on the CDR3 plus reference TRBV7-9 and TRBJ2-5, the full variable domain is DTGVSQNPRHKITKRGQNVTFRCDPISEHNRLYWYRQTLGQGPEFLTYFQNEAQLEKSRLLSDRFSAERPKGSFSTLEIQRTEQGDSAMYLCASSRGAGGQETQYFGPGTRLLVL.

The chain links TRBV7-3 to TRBJ2-3; D is unclear. Germline loops: CDR1 SGHTA, CDR2 FQGTGA. The CDR3 extends over 13 amino acids. Between the trimmed V and J ends, which lost 3 bases and 2 bases, there was a span of 6 bases. CDR3 nucleotides: TGTGCCAGCAGCTTCTTTTCCACAGATACGCAGTATTTT. Amino acids: CASSFFSTDTQYF.

V gene TRBV18 combines with J gene TRBJ2-7, with D hard to call. Trimming shortened V by 1 base and J by 2 bases, and 9 bases separated the two germline ends. The CDR3 is made up of 14 amino acids. The germline V gene has CDR1 KGHSH and CDR2 LQKENI. The CDR3 here is CASSPRVLAYEQYF. As DNA, the CDR3 is TGTGCCAGCTCACCACGAGTCCTAGCCTACGAGCAGTACTTC. Full variable domain (rest looked up from reference TRBV18 and TRBJ2-7): NAGVMQNPRHLVRRRGQEARLRCSPMKGHSHVYWYRQLPEEGLKFMVYLQKENIIDESGMPKERFSAEFPKEGPSILRIQQVVRGDSAAYFCASSPRVLAYEQYFGPGTRLTVT.

The chain carries TRBV9 and TRBJ2-3; TRBD1 agrees at 7 bases. Trimming cost V 0 bases and J 5 bases; bases outside gene matches: 12. The CDR3 has 17 residues. In germline, CDR1 is SGDLS, CDR2 YYNGEE. CDR3 in DNA: TGTGCCAGCAGCGTAGAAGTTGGTGACAGGGTAGGAGATACGCAGTATTTT. It codes for CASSVEVGDRVGDTQYF.

This clone was seen more than once but under ten times. The chain has TRBV5-8 and TRBJ2-2; unclear D gene. Trimming removed 4 bases at V and 0 bases at J, with 4 bases between. CDR1 and CDR2 from the germline V gene are SGHTS and YDEGEE. The CDR3 extends over 13 amino acids. The CDR3 bases are TGTGCCAGCAGCGTAACGAACACCGGGGAGCTGTTTTTT. It yields the protein CASSVTNTGELFF.